The 29 T cell receptor beta chains reported below all come from one sample, sequenced in a study of CXCR3-negative and CXCR3-positive naive CD8 T cells (dated by TCRdb to the late 2010s). TCRdb names NextSeq 550 as the instrument used. The Human TCR Profiling Kit (MiLaboratory) was used to prepare UMI-labeled 5' RACE TRB cDNA libraries. TCRdb reprocessed the sequencing reads and holds a single record per CDR3 protein sequence, with no DNA. In this sample's table one finds under 9,500 distinct CDR3 sequences. Of the sample, less than 2% falls within the top ten clones. Sequenced: naive CXCR3- CD8+ T cells from blood. The intended sense of this specimen's cell subset or site label: CD45RO-CCR7+CD27+CD95- naive CD8+ T cells lacking CXCR3 (TNR3-). The receptors shown here come from a human donor in good health. Some clones in this sample may be carry-over from other donors' samples.

Judged by frequency, this clonotype is medium-sized. The chain recombines TRBV29-1 with TRBJ2-1; the D call of TRBD1 rests on TCRdb alone, since no DNA is present to check it. The germline gives CDR1 SQVTM, CDR2 ANQGSEA. The CDR3 contains 12 residues. The CDR3 here is CSVVAQGGEQFF.

Judged by frequency, this clonotype is medium-sized. The chain recombines TRBV5-6 with TRBJ2-5; TCRdb reports TRBD1, a call that lacks DNA to check it against. Germline V gene data show CDR1 as SGHDT and CDR2 as YYEEEE. This CDR3 is 16 amino acids long. The CDR3 sequence: CASSLAGTGGGETQYF.

The V call is TRBV5-1, the J call TRBJ2-1; checking the TCRdb D call of TRBD1 is not possible without DNA. The CDR3 runs 13 residues. Germline values: CDR1 SGHRS, CDR2 YFSETQ. CDR3 sequence reads: CASSGGPGNEQFF.

This clonotype is medium-sized (0.01 to 0.1%) by frequency. The chain has TRBV29-1 and TRBJ2-2; TCRdb proposes TRBD1, but this gene call is untestable without DNA. Germline V gene lookup returns CDR1 SQVTM and CDR2 ANQGSEA. The CDR3 has 17 amino acids. The CDR3 region is CSVEDRAGTTNTGELFF.

By frequency, this clonotype registers medium-sized. The chain recombines TRBV7-9 with TRBJ2-7; TCRdb's D gene call, TRBD1, goes unchecked for lack of DNA. The CDR3 consists of 15 residues. CDR1 is SEHNR, CDR2 FQNEAQ, per germline (reference sequence). The CDR3: CASSSPGTDPYEQYF. The whole variable domain, filled in from reference TRBV7-9 and TRBJ2-7, reads DTGVSQNPRHKITKRGQNVTFRCDPISEHNRLYWYRQTLGQGPEFLTYFQNEAQLEKSRLLSDRFSAERPKGSFSTLEIQRTEQGDSAMYLCASSSPGTDPYEQYFGPGTRLTVT.

The rearrangement uses TRBV28 and TRBJ1-6; TCRdb lists TRBD1, though no DNA is available to test this call. There are 17 residues in the CDR3. Germline loops: CDR1 MDHEN, CDR2 SYDVKM. This CDR3 is CASSWPGTAKYNSPLHF.

The V and J genes are TRBV25-1 and TRBJ1-1. The CDR3 extends over 15 amino acids. Germline V gene data show CDR1 as MGHDK and CDR2 as SYGVNS. CDR3 in amino acids: CASSESSQVNTEAFF. The full variable domain, its missing parts supplied by reference TRBV25-1 and TRBJ1-1, is EADIYQTPRYLVIGTGKKITLECSQTMGHDKMYWYQQDPGMELHLIHYSYGVNSTEKGDLSSESTVSRIRTEHFPLTLESARPSHTSQYLCASSESSQVNTEAFFGQGTRLTVV.

This chain uses TRBV28 with TRBJ1-1; no DNA is available, so the TRBD1 call from TCRdb remains unchecked. This CDR3 spans 15 amino acids. Per germline, CDR1 MDHEN and CDR2 SYDVKM. CDR3 residues: CASSSTGWKNTEAFF.

The J gene is TRBJ2-3, the V gene TRBV2; TCRdb returns TRBD2, unconfirmable since there is no DNA. Per germline, CDR1 SNHLY and CDR2 FYNNEI. The CDR3 is made up of 14 amino acids. The CDR3 protein is CASRDGPFTDTQYF.

Judged by frequency, this clonotype is medium-sized. V and J are TRBV15 and TRBJ2-3. Germline CDR1 is LNHNV and CDR2 is YYDKDF (reference sequence). This CDR3 contains 13 residues. The CDR3 reads CATSRDFLDTQYF.

This clonotype is called medium-sized based on its frequency. The chain carries TRBV28 and TRBJ2-7; as DNA is missing, the TRBD2 call by TCRdb cannot be tested. The CDR3 runs to 20 residues. The germline CDR1 and CDR2 sequences are MDHEN and SYDVKM. The CDR3 spells CASSSIQGTALAGGSYEQYF.

This clonotype is labeled medium-sized based on frequency. The chain joins TRBV25-1 to TRBJ2-7; TCRdb's assignment of TRBD1 cannot be checked, as there is no DNA. Germline CDR1 and CDR2: MGHDK and SYGVNS. The CDR3 contains 12 residues. CDR3 loop: CASRDRGYEQYF.

This clonotype is called medium-sized (0.01 to 0.1%) based on its frequency. The chain's CDR3 is CASSLKNEQFF. The chain is built from TRBV5-1 and TRBJ2-1. CDR3 length: 11 residues. Looked up from germline, CDR1 is SGHRS and CDR2 is YFSETQ.

Considering frequency, this clonotype is medium-sized (0.01 to 0.1%). V gene TRBV29-1 combines with J gene TRBJ2-3; there is no DNA to check the TCRdb D call of TRBD1. Germline V gene data show CDR1 as SQVTM and CDR2 as ANQGSEA. This CDR3 contains 12 residues. CDR3 in amino acids: CSVGTTSDTQYF.

The chain has TRBV29-1 and TRBJ2-1; TCRdb lists TRBD2, though no DNA is available to test this call. The length of the CDR3 is 13 residues. In germline, CDR1 is SQVTM, CDR2 ANQGSEA. The CDR3: CSGVAAGYNEQFF.

Measured by frequency, this clonotype is medium-sized. This chain joins TRBV12-3 or TRBV12-4 and TRBJ2-7; TCRdb outputs TRBD1, but without DNA this stays unchecked. This CDR3 is built from 13 residues. The CDR3 region is CASSPGQGGEQYF.

The J gene is TRBJ2-7, the V gene TRBV6-5. Looked up from germline, CDR1 is MNHEY and CDR2 is SVGAGI. The CDR3 is 16 residues long. The CDR3 protein is CASSYSGPNDPYEQYF.

The V gene is TRBV28, the J gene TRBJ2-2; absent DNA, TCRdb's TRBD2 call cannot be checked. Looked up from germline, CDR1 is MDHEN and CDR2 is SYDVKM. This CDR3 has 17 residues. CDR3 region: CASSLFYLASNTGELFF.

This clonotype is labeled medium-sized based on frequency. This chain connects TRBV7-8 to TRBJ2-7. The CDR3 loop spans 14 amino acids. Germline V gene data show CDR1 as SGHVS and CDR2 as FQNEAQ. The CDR3 loop is CASSFLGSSYEQYF.

The V and J genes are TRBV2 and TRBJ2-5; TCRdb's D gene call, TRBD1, goes unchecked for lack of DNA. The germline V gene encodes CDR1 SNHLY and CDR2 FYNNEI. This CDR3 contains 15 residues. The CDR3 here is CASSEEQGPQETQYF.

This clonotype is identified as medium-sized from frequency. V gene TRBV20-1 combines with J gene TRBJ2-3; the TCRdb D gene call, TRBD1, has no DNA to confirm it. From germline, CDR1 is DFQATT and CDR2 SNEGSKA (reference sequence). CDR3 length equals 15 residues. The CDR3 sequence is CSAKELAGAVDTQYF.

This clonotype ranks as medium-sized (0.01 to 0.1%) in terms of frequency. The CDR3: CASSYSPRASGVTDTQYF. This chain joins TRBV6-5 and TRBJ2-3; with no DNA, the TCRdb D assignment of TRBD2 cannot be verified. This CDR3 comprises 18 residues. Per germline, CDR1 MNHEY and CDR2 SVGAGI.

This sequence joins TRBV20-1 and TRBJ2-2; with no DNA, the TCRdb D assignment of TRBD2 cannot be verified. This CDR3 contains 13 residues. Germline V gene lookup returns CDR1 DFQATT and CDR2 SNEGSKA (reference sequence). CDR3: CSGSPSDNGELFF.

The chain joins TRBV6-1 to TRBJ2-3; without DNA, the TCRdb call of TRBD1 cannot be checked. CDR1 and CDR2 from the germline V gene are MNHNS and SASEGT. CDR3 length: 15 amino acids. The CDR3: CASSEGSLSTDTQYF.

J is TRBJ2-7 and V is TRBV4-2; TCRdb proposes TRBD1, but this gene call is untestable without DNA. This CDR3 comprises 17 residues. Germline V gene sequence: CDR1 LGHNA, CDR2 YNFKEQ. CDR3: CASSHWDSHYNSYEQYF.

The rearrangement joins TRBV5-4 to TRBJ1-2; TCRdb proposes TRBD1, but this gene call is untestable without DNA. The CDR3 length is 13 residues. Germline CDR1 and CDR2: SGHNT and YYREEE (reference sequence). The CDR3 protein is CATEGQGNYGYTF.

The chain joins TRBV6-1 to TRBJ2-1; the D gene TCRdb calls, TRBD2, cannot be checked with no DNA. The CDR3 extends over 16 amino acids. Per germline, CDR1 MNHNS and CDR2 SASEGT. CDR3 loop: CASSDQDLFSYNEQFF.

This chain uses TRBV6-5 with TRBJ2-3. CDR1 is MNHEY, CDR2 SVGAGI, per germline. The CDR3 length is 13 residues. Here the CDR3 reads CASSGAGTDTQYF.

This sequence joins TRBV5-1 and TRBJ2-7. The CDR3 is made up of 12 amino acids. Germline CDR1 reads SGHRS; CDR2 reads YFSETQ. The CDR3 here is CASSQVVHEQYF.